This TCR beta chain comes out of a study of identical twins. This clonotype was recorded a few times. TCRdb ran MiXCR on the 5' RACE reads and lists one entry per CDR3 protein. The top ten hold about 0.3% of the sample, which has about 1.7 million distinct CDR3 sequences, 25% to 35% seen once. The receptor comes from a newborn girl in good health. Input material: cord blood.

The CDR3 reads CASSQDSATSGLFEQFF. Written as DNA, the CDR3 is TGCGCCAGCAGCCAAGATTCAGCAACTAGCGGGCTTTTCGAGCAGTTCTTC. V is TRBV4-1 and J is TRBJ2-1; 9 nucleotides align to TRBD2. Germline-derived CDR1 and CDR2 are MGHRA and YSYEKL. The V segment lost 0 bases and the J segment 10 bases; nucleotides outside the gene matches: 13. This CDR3 has 17 residues.